This T cell receptor (beta chain) is from a study of neurological immune-mediated disorders. The V gene lost 8 bases and the J gene lost 1 base, with 14 bases spanning the gap. The CDR3 has 14 amino acids. Germline-derived CDR1 and CDR2 are PRHDT and FYEKMQ (reference sequence). This clonotype was counted ten times or more. TCRdb reanalysed the 5' RACE reads using MiXCR and keeps one entry per CDR3 protein. The sample includes about 66,000 distinct CDR3 sequences, less than 5.5% of them seen just once. The receptor comes from a man aged 25 to 40 with multiple sclerosis. The chain joins TRBV13 to TRBJ1-1; no firm D call. Material: PBMCs. The CDR3 here is CASRSEQRNTEAFF. Here the CDR3 DNA reads TGTGCCAGCCGCTCGGAGCAGAGGAACACTGAAGCTTTCTTT.